The next 30 T cell receptor beta chains were all read from a single sample in a study of blood T cell repertoires in COVID-19. TCRdb's copy holds only in-frame clones and misses some; the assay was immunoSEQ multiplex PCR. The table has 100,000 to 150,000 clones, around 89% seen once. Sequencing was carried out using peripheral blood. These receptors originate from a man aged 60 to 75 with COVID-19, enrolled during active disease.

The chain joins TRBV5-4 to TRBJ1-1; maybe TRBD1 (5 bases). This CDR3 region has 15 residues. Germline CDR1 and CDR2: SGHNT and YYREEE (reference sequence). V lost 0 bases to trimming and J lost 2 bases, with 11 bases between them. The CDR3 region is CASSLVGGANTEAFF. The CDR3 DNA follows: TGTGCCAGCAGCTTGGTAGGCGGGGCCAACACTGAAGCTTTCTTT.

This sequence joins TRBV21-1 and TRBJ2-3; TRBD2, as called in the table, went unchecked against the DNA. TRBV21-1 is an annotated pseudogene. The length of the CDR3 is 17 residues. The CDR3 bases are TGTGCCAGCAGCAAAGTGGGAATCAGCGGTACGGGGAGTACGCAGTATTTT. Translation gives CASSKVGISGTGSTQYF.

CDR3 in amino acids: CASTQEGFNQPQHF. The CDR3, as DNA: TGTGCCAGTACCCAGGAGGGTTTTAATCAGCCCCAGCATTTT. The chain joins TRBV19 to TRBJ1-5; D uncertain. The CDR3 spans 14 residues. The V gene lost 7 bases and the J gene lost 4 bases, with 14 bases spanning the gap. Germline CDR1 LNHDA, CDR2 SQIVND (reference sequence).

This chain joins TRBV7-6 and TRBJ1-1; 8 nucleotides line up with TRBD1. J was trimmed by 6 bases and V by 0 bases; bases with no gene match: 6. The CDR3 length is 15 residues. Per the germline V gene, CDR1 is SGHVS and CDR2 is FNYEAQ. In DNA, the CDR3 is TGTGCCAGCAGCTTAGCGACAGGGGTTAGGGCTGAAGCTTTCTTT. Translation gives CASSLATGVRAEAFF.

This chain joins TRBV7-9 and TRBJ1-1, with 7 bases that match TRBD1. The ends lost 9 bases at V and 0 bases at J; junction bases unmatched: 7. The germline CDR1 and CDR2 sequences are SEHNR and FQNEAQ (reference sequence). The CDR3 is made up of 14 amino acids. CDR3 in amino acids: CASLTGLMNTEAFF. Here the CDR3 DNA reads TGTGCCAGTTTGACAGGGCTGATGAACACTGAAGCTTTCTTT.

This chain connects TRBV25-1 to TRBJ1-2, with TRBD1 matching 7 bases. The germline CDR1 and CDR2 sequences are MGHDK and SYGVNS. The CDR3 is 15 residues long. V lost 3 bases to trimming and J lost 5 bases; unmatched junction nucleotides: 9. The CDR3 sequence is CASSENRGVTYGYTF. In nucleotides, the CDR3 is TGTGCCAGCAGTGAGAACAGGGGAGTGACGTATGGCTACACCTTC.

Points on this clone: This sample also contains other DNA sequences that code for the same CDR3. The chain uses TRBV5-8 and TRBJ1-2; the D gene is possibly TRBD1 (5 bases). Germline values: CDR1 SGHTS, CDR2 YDEGEE. The CDR3 has 14 amino acids. The ends were cut back, 3 bases at V and 4 bases at J, with 13 bases in the middle. CDR3 residues: CASSWGGGSYGYTF. In DNA form, the CDR3 reads TGTGCCAGCAGCTGGGGGGGAGGTTCCTATGGCTACACCTTC.

The chain recombines TRBV14 with TRBJ1-1; tentatively, D is TRBD1 (5 bases). The V end lost 1 base, the J end lost 11 bases, and 11 bases lay between the germline ends. The CDR3 runs to 12 residues. Looked up from germline, CDR1 is SGHDN and CDR2 is FVKESK. CDR3 protein: CASSQGTRMAFF. CDR3 DNA: TGTGCCAGCAGCCAAGGGACAAGGATGGCTTTCTTT.

The chain combines TRBV7-9 with TRBJ1-4; D may be TRBD1 (5 bases). Trimming cost V 5 bases and J 5 bases, with 12 bases left between them. The CDR3 is made up of 14 amino acids. The germline V gene encodes CDR1 SEHNR and CDR2 FQNEAQ (reference sequence). The CDR3 loop is CASSLGRTNEKLFF. CDR3 nucleotides: TGTGCCAGCAGCCTGGGTAGGACAAATGAAAAACTGTTTTTT.

The chain is built from TRBV9 and TRBJ1-2; D unclear. CDR3 length: 11 residues. Germline CDR1 reads SGDLS; CDR2 reads YYNGEE. V was clipped by 3 bases and J by 8 bases, with 8 bases between them. The CDR3 loop is CASSDSGGYTF. CDR3 nucleotide sequence: TGTGCCAGCAGCGACAGTGGAGGCTACACCTTC.

V usage is TRBV5-1 and J usage is TRBJ2-3, with 11 bases lining up with TRBD2. The V gene's germline CDR1 is SGHRS and CDR2 YFSETQ. This CDR3 is 16 amino acids long. V trimming: 4 bases; J trimming: 6 bases; junction bases outside the gene matches: 10. The CDR3 reads CASSPDLAGGLDTQYF. The CDR3 DNA reads as TGCGCCAGCAGCCCGGATTTAGCGGGGGGGCTTGATACGCAGTATTTT. The whole variable domain, remainder taken from reference TRBV5-1 and TRBJ2-3, is KAGVTQTPRYLIKTRGQQVTLSCSPISGHRSVSWYQQTPGQGLQFLFEYFSETQRNKGNFPGRFSGRQFSNSRSEMNVSTLELGDSALYLCASSPDLAGGLDTQYFGPGTRLTVL.

This sequence joins TRBV28 and TRBJ1-1; D not certain. V was pared by 4 bases and J by 0 bases, with 6 bases between. This CDR3 region has 13 residues. Germline CDR1 reads MDHEN; CDR2 reads SYDVKM. CDR3 loop: CASSSNMNTEAFF. CDR3 in DNA: TGTGCCAGCAGTTCAAACATGAACACTGAAGCTTTCTTT.

V usage is TRBV5-4 and J usage is TRBJ2-3; 12 nucleotides line up with TRBD2. CDR1 is SGHNT, CDR2 YYREEE, per germline (reference sequence). The length of the CDR3 is 15 residues. V was clipped by 4 bases and J by 5 bases; unmatched bases: 5. The CDR3 sequence is CASSGGLAGGDTQYF. In nucleotides, the CDR3 is TGTGCCAGCAGCGGGGGACTAGCGGGCGGAGATACGCAGTATTTT.

This clone was recorded a few times. The V and J genes are TRBV5-1 and TRBJ2-5, with TRBD1 matching 7 bases. Per germline, CDR1 SGHRS and CDR2 YFSETQ. The CDR3 has 14 amino acids. The V gene end was trimmed by 6 bases and the J gene end by 3 bases; junction bases not matched to a gene: 8. The CDR3 sequence: CASNLRQGEETQYF. The DNA of the CDR3 is TGCGCCAGCAACCTCAGACAGGGTGAAGAGACCCAGTACTTC.

V usage is TRBV3-1 (or the pseudogene TRBV3-2) and J usage is TRBJ1-3; D remains unclear. This CDR3 region has 16 residues. Trimming shortened V by 2 bases and J by 0 bases, and 11 bases separated the two germline ends. The germline V gene has CDR1 LGHDT and CDR2 YNNKEL (reference sequence). DNA of the CDR3: TGTGCCAGCAGCCAAAATCCTCACAGCTCTGGAAACACCATATATTTT. Translating it yields CASSQNPHSSGNTIYF.

The chain combines TRBV19 with TRBJ2-1; 7 bases fit TRBD2. CDR3 length equals 14 residues. Looked up from germline, CDR1 is LNHDA and CDR2 is SQIVND (reference sequence). V was pared by 8 bases and J by 0 bases, with 4 bases of the junction left unmatched. The CDR3 DNA is TGTGCCAGTCTGCTAGCGGTCTCCTACAATGAGCAGTTCTTC. Amino acids: CASLLAVSYNEQFF.

The CDR3 region is CASSNPGQNIQYF. For the CDR3, the DNA is TGTGCCAGCAGCAACCCGGGACAGAACATTCAGTACTTC. The chain combines TRBV7-2 with TRBJ2-4; 7 bases map to TRBD1. Germline lookup yields CDR1 SGHTA and CDR2 FQGNSA. V lost 5 bases, J lost 7 bases, and 5 bases stayed unmatched. The CDR3 contains 13 residues.

The chain links TRBV5-4 to TRBJ1-3, with TRBD1 as a possible D gene (5 bases). From germline, CDR1 is SGHNT and CDR2 YYREEE (reference sequence). Trimming took 0 bases from V and 2 from J, leaving 12 bases between them. The length of the CDR3 is 16 residues. CDR3 coding DNA: TGTGCCAGCAGCTTGGGCAGGGCTTCCACTGGAAACACCATATATTTT. It translates to CASSLGRASTGNTIYF.

The genes are TRBV12-3 or TRBV12-4 and TRBJ1-2; D not certain. The CDR3 length is 13 residues. V was trimmed by 5 bases and J by 4 bases, leaving 11 bases between them. CDR3 sequence reads: CASSPGISYGYTF. CDR3 DNA sequence: TGTGCCAGCAGTCCCGGGATTAGCTATGGCTACACCTTC.

The chain carries TRBV5-5 and TRBJ1-1; 8 bases are a match to TRBD1. This CDR3 is built from 15 residues. Germline CDR1 is SGHKS and CDR2 is YYEKEE (reference sequence). The trim removed 2 bases at V and 11 bases at J, leaving 14 bases unmatched. The CDR3 region has the DNA TGTGCCAGCAGCTTTCGAGTCGCAGGGGGCGCCGAGGCTTTCTTT. It codes for CASSFRVAGGAEAFF.

The chain employs TRBV11-3 and TRBJ2-7, with a tentative D call TRBD1 (6 bases). CDR3 size: 14 residues. V dropped 5 bases and J dropped 2 bases, with 13 bases sitting between them. Germline V gives CDR1 SGHNT, CDR2 YENEEA. For the CDR3, the DNA is TGTGCCAGCAGCCCTTACGAGGGGGCCTACGAGCAGTACTTC. As protein: CASSPYEGAYEQYF.

The chain joins TRBV24-1 to TRBJ1-1; maybe TRBD1 (5 bases). This CDR3 comprises 19 residues. CDR1 KGHDR and CDR2 SFDVKD come from the germline V gene. V was clipped by 2 bases and J by 0 bases, with 21 bases between them. The CDR3 DNA reads as TGTGCCACCAGTGATTGGGTCCCCATTACAGGATTCATGAACACTGAAGCTTTCTTT. Translating gives CATSDWVPITGFMNTEAFF.

V usage is TRBV6-1 and J usage is TRBJ2-7; 8 bases fit TRBD1. This CDR3 region has 16 residues. The germline CDR1 and CDR2 sequences are MNHNS and SASEGT. V lost 4 bases, J lost 0 bases, and 8 bases stayed unmatched. This CDR3 reads CASSALDRGSSYEQYF. The CDR3 region has the DNA TGTGCCAGCAGTGCCCTTGACAGGGGAAGCTCCTACGAGCAGTACTTC.

The chain employs TRBV7-3 and TRBJ2-5, with 12 bases aligning to TRBD2. The J segment lost 1 base and the V segment lost 3 bases, leaving 3 bases of the junction unmatched. Germline-derived CDR1 and CDR2 are SGHTA and FQGTGA. The CDR3 length is 16 residues. The CDR3 loop reads CASSFSLAGGQETQYF. CDR3 sequence (DNA): TGTGCCAGCAGCTTCTCACTAGCGGGGGGCCAAGAGACCCAGTACTTC.

The rearrangement uses TRBV18 and TRBJ1-4; TRBD1 matches at 7 bases. The CDR3 totals 16 residues. Germline V CDR1 and CDR2: KGHSH, LQKENI. The V segment lost 3 bases and the J segment 0 bases; nucleotides outside the gene matches: 4. The CDR3 DNA is TGTGCCAGCTCACCCAAGACAGGGCCAACTAATGAAAAACTGTTTTTT. Protein: CASSPKTGPTNEKLFF.

This clone was observed once. This sequence joins TRBV5-1 and TRBJ2-3; D perhaps matches TRBD1 (5 bases). The CDR3 consists of 18 residues. The germline V gene has CDR1 SGHRS and CDR2 YFSETQ. Trimming pared 1 base from V and 2 bases from J, leaving 20 bases between. CDR3 sequence reads: CASSLPLGRKGHTDTQYF. The CDR3 coding sequence is TGCGCCAGCAGCTTGCCTCTGGGGCGAAAAGGACACACAGATACGCAGTATTTT. The variable domain in full, with the rest retrieved from reference TRBV5-1 and TRBJ2-3, is KAGVTQTPRYLIKTRGQQVTLSCSPISGHRSVSWYQQTPGQGLQFLFEYFSETQRNKGNFPGRFSGRQFSNSRSEMNVSTLELGDSALYLCASSLPLGRKGHTDTQYFGPGTRLTVL.

This clone was recorded a few times. This chain uses TRBV3-1 (or the pseudogene TRBV3-2) with TRBJ2-7; a possible D gene is TRBD1 (5 bases). Per the germline V gene, CDR1 is LGHDT and CDR2 is YNNKEL (reference sequence). The CDR3 is 20 residues long. Trimming took off 0 bases at V and 0 bases at J, with 24 bases between the two ends. DNA of the CDR3: TGTGCCAGCAGCCAAGATAGGGGTTTGGGGATCACCAACCTCTCCTACGAGCAGTACTTC. Its protein is CASSQDRGLGITNLSYEQYF.

This sequence joins TRBV19 and TRBJ1-1, with D perhaps matching TRBD1 (6 bases). The germline CDR1 and CDR2 sequences are LNHDA and SQIVND (reference sequence). CDR3 length: 16 residues. The V gene lost 6 bases and the J gene lost 0 bases, with 17 bases spanning the gap. The CDR3 sequence: CASRQTKDSMNTEAFF. The DNA for the CDR3 is TGTGCCAGTAGGCAAACGAAGGACAGCATGAACACTGAAGCTTTCTTT.

The chain carries TRBV27 and TRBJ1-6, with D perhaps matching TRBD1 (5 bases). V was trimmed by 1 base and J by 5 bases, leaving 9 bases between them. The germline CDR1 and CDR2 sequences are MNHEY and SMNVEV (reference sequence). The CDR3 spans 15 residues. Here the CDR3 reads CASSLWTRNNSPLHF. CDR3 sequence (DNA): TGTGCCAGCAGTTTATGGACAAGAAATAATTCACCCCTCCACTTT.

The chain employs TRBV9 and TRBJ1-1, with D possibly matching TRBD1 (5 bases). CDR1 is SGDLS, CDR2 YYNGEE, per germline. Trimming removed 3 bases from V and 1 base from J, with 10 bases in between. CDR3 length equals 14 residues. The CDR3 DNA is TGTGCCAGCAGCGCCAGGGCGGAGAACACTGAAGCTTTCTTT. Residues: CASSARAENTEAFF.